These 32 T cell receptor beta chains were all obtained from the same sample, sequenced in a study of shared clonotypes between healthy human individuals. Profiled with immunoSEQ multiplex PCR; TCRdb holds only in-frame clones, not every one. There are some 2,100,000 clones in the sample; 85% to 95% occur only once, and roughly 1.7% lies in the top ten. CD45RO negativity and positive selection for CCR7 defined naive CD8 cells, a population that excluded terminally differentiated effector memory CD45RA+ cells. The sequenced sample consisted of naive CD8+ T cells from PBMCs. These receptors were taken from a man aged 18 to 29 in good health. Some clones in this sample may be carry-over from other donors' samples.

This clone turned up a few times. The chain carries TRBV4-1 and TRBJ1-1; D unclear. Germline CDR1 reads MGHRA; CDR2 reads YSYEKL. CDR3 size: 15 residues. V lost 3 bases and J lost 5, with 16 bases in between. CDR3 nucleotide sequence: TGCGCCAGCAGCCACGCTCAGAACCCGGGTACTGAAGCTTTCTTT. Its protein product is CASSHAQNPGTEAFF.

The chain links TRBV9 to TRBJ1-1; no reliable D call. There are 13 residues in the CDR3. The V gene lost 4 bases and the J gene lost 8 bases, with 15 bases spanning the gap. Germline loops: CDR1 SGDLS, CDR2 YYNGEE. CDR3 DNA: TGTGCCAGCAGCCCCCGTGGGCGGCCCGAAGCTTTCTTT. Protein sequence: CASSPRGRPEAFF.

The chain uses TRBV10-3 and TRBJ1-5; D unresolved. Trimming stripped 4 bases from V and 4 bases from J, with 14 bases between. This CDR3 has 15 residues. Germline CDR1 ENHRY, CDR2 SYGVKD. CDR3 region: CAISAEGYPNQPQHF. The CDR3 nucleotides are TGTGCCATCAGTGCCGAAGGGTACCCTAATCAGCCCCAGCATTTT.

This rearrangement joins TRBV4-1 to TRBJ2-7; D may be TRBD2 (5 bases). The CDR3 length is 15 residues. V dropped 3 bases and J dropped 0 bases, with 12 bases sitting between them. CDR1 and CDR2 from the germline V gene are MGHRA and YSYEKL. In DNA, the CDR3 is TGCGCCAGCAGCCACAACACCCGGGACTCCTACGAGCAGTACTTC. Its translation is CASSHNTRDSYEQYF.

Concerning this clone itself: Other nucleotide sequences in the sample specify the same CDR3. The genes are TRBV4-3 and TRBJ2-1, with D tentatively TRBD1 (5 bases). Trimming cost V 3 bases and J 7 bases, with 16 bases left between them. The germline V gene encodes CDR1 LGHNA and CDR2 YSLEER. The CDR3 covers 15 residues. The CDR3 spells CASSQGGAPGNEQFF. DNA for the CDR3: TGCGCCAGCAGCCAGGGTGGAGCGCCAGGGAATGAGCAGTTCTTC.

This chain uses TRBV7-7 with TRBJ2-3; D call uncertain. Germline V CDR1 and CDR2: SSHAT, FNYEAQ (reference sequence). V was clipped by 3 bases and J by 2 bases, with 6 bases between them. The CDR3 is 13 amino acids. CDR3 in DNA: TGTGCCAGCAGCTTCCGGATCACAGATACGCAGTATTTT. It is translated as CASSFRITDTQYF.

V is TRBV4-2 and J is TRBJ2-3; D not resolved. V was clipped by 1 base and J by 0 bases, with 11 bases between them. Germline CDR1 reads LGHNA; CDR2 reads YNFKEQ. CDR3 size: 16 residues. CDR3 bases: TGTGCCAGCAGCCAAGTAAAGGATTCTAGCACAGATACGCAGTATTTT. Its translation: CASSQVKDSSTDTQYF.

In regard to this clone: The sample holds other DNA sequences that translate to the same CDR3. This sequence joins TRBV9 and TRBJ2-1; TRBD2 matches 13 bases. V was pared by 3 bases and J by 7 bases, with 4 bases of the junction left unmatched. Per the germline V gene, CDR1 is SGDLS and CDR2 is YYNGEE. The CDR3 runs to 15 residues. CDR3 amino acids: CASSGTSGSYNEQFF. CDR3 bases: TGTGCCAGCAGCGGGACTAGCGGGAGTTATAATGAGCAGTTCTTC.

The J gene is TRBJ2-5, the V gene TRBV28; tentative D call: TRBD2 (5 bases). V gave up 11 bases and J gave up 4 bases, with 20 bases separating them. The CDR3 length is 14 residues. The germline V gene has CDR1 MDHEN and CDR2 SYDVKM. The CDR3 reads CAGLTIPVTETQYF. CDR3 coding DNA: TGTGCCGGACTGACTATTCCGGTAACAGAGACCCAGTACTTC.

J is TRBJ2-7 and V is TRBV11-2, with D unresolved. There are 14 residues in the CDR3. Germline V gene data show CDR1 as SGHAT and CDR2 as FQNNGV. V lost 5 bases, J lost 2 bases, and 13 bases lay in between. The CDR3 region is CASSPRTVTYEQYF. The CDR3 region has the DNA TGTGCCAGCAGCCCACGAACAGTTACCTACGAGCAGTACTTC.

This clone was seen a single time. The gene calls are TRBV7-9 and TRBJ2-6; D is ambiguous. Germline V gives CDR1 SEHNR, CDR2 FQNEAQ (reference sequence). V lost 5 bases, J lost 1 base, and 12 bases lay in between. There are 16 residues in the CDR3. The CDR3 DNA follows: TGTGCCAGCAGCCCTCCACCCCGTTCTGGGGCCAACGTCCTGACTTTC. Amino acids: CASSPPPRSGANVLTF.

The gene calls are TRBV6-6 and TRBJ2-7; 9 positions agree with TRBD2. The germline V gene encodes CDR1 MNHNY and CDR2 SVGAGI (reference sequence). J was trimmed by 2 bases and V by 7 bases; bases with no gene match: 6. CDR3 length: 14 residues. The CDR3 nucleotides read TGTGCCAGCACCTCTAGCGGGACTACCTACGAGCAGTACTTC. As protein: CASTSSGTTYEQYF.

Notes on this clone: Other DNA sequences in the sample encode the same CDR3. The chain couples TRBV7-6 to TRBJ1-5, with no clear D. CDR1 and CDR2 from the germline V gene are SGHVS and FNYEAQ. CDR3 length: 13 residues. Deletions cut 6 bases from V and 1 base from J, with 7 bases between. CDR3 sequence: CASSWGSNQPQHF. CDR3 sequence (DNA): TGTGCCAGCAGTTGGGGAAGCAATCAGCCCCAGCATTTT.

This chain links TRBV27 with TRBJ1-4, with D possibly matching TRBD1 (6 bases). CDR1 is MNHEY, CDR2 SMNVEV, per germline (reference sequence). V shed 8 bases and J shed 7 bases, with 14 bases lying between them. The CDR3 consists of 13 residues. The CDR3 DNA reads as TGTGCCAGCGGTTCGGGGGGCGGTGAAAAACTGTTTTTT. This gives the protein CASGSGGGEKLFF.

This clone is a singleton in its sample. The V and J genes are TRBV27 and TRBJ2-5; 9 bases map to TRBD1. Trimming took 6 bases from V and 4 from J; bases not matched to a gene: 12. Germline V gene sequence: CDR1 MNHEY, CDR2 SMNVEV (reference sequence). The CDR3 totals 16 residues. The CDR3 sequence is CASRPLGTGRTETQYF. DNA for the CDR3: TGTGCCAGCAGGCCTCTAGGGACAGGGCGGACAGAGACCCAGTACTTC.

V and J are TRBV5-5 and TRBJ1-1; D may be TRBD1 (6 bases). V lost 3 bases and J lost 1, with 10 bases in between. Germline V gene sequence: CDR1 SGHKS, CDR2 YYEKEE (reference sequence). The CDR3 totals 14 residues. The CDR3 sequence is CASSSRGSNTEAFF. The CDR3 DNA follows: TGTGCCAGCAGCTCTAGGGGGTCGAACACTGAAGCTTTCTTT.

The rearrangement uses TRBV15 and TRBJ2-7; D may be TRBD2 (6 bases). The V and J ends lost 8 bases and 4 bases respectively, with 21 bases between them. The CDR3 is 15 amino acids. Germline V gene sequence: CDR1 LNHNV, CDR2 YYDKDF (reference sequence). The CDR3 DNA reads TGTGCCACCTCGACGTCGGCTAGCGTCGGTTACGAGCAGTACTTC. Its protein product is CATSTSASVGYEQYF.

Notes on this clone: The identical CDR3 is also encoded by other nucleotide sequences in the sample. The rearrangement uses TRBV27 and TRBJ2-2, with a tentative D call TRBD2 (5 bases). CDR1 and CDR2 from the germline V gene are MNHEY and SMNVEV (reference sequence). Trimming took off 5 bases at V and 5 bases at J, with 9 bases between the two ends. The CDR3 covers 13 residues. CDR3 in amino acids: CASSPRGTGELFF. The DNA for the CDR3 is TGTGCCAGCAGTCCACGAGGGACCGGGGAGCTGTTTTTT.

The chain is built from TRBV28 and TRBJ2-7, with D hard to call. CDR1 is MDHEN and CDR2 is SYDVKM in the germline V gene. V lost 6 bases and J 3 bases, leaving 12 bases between the germline ends. CDR3 length: 13 amino acids. The CDR3 region has the DNA TGTGCCAGCAGCCCTCGACCTCGCTACGAGCAGTACTTC. This encodes CASSPRPRYEQYF.

This chain uses TRBV9 with TRBJ2-3; D is ambiguous. V was trimmed by 1 base and J by 2 bases, leaving 5 bases between them. CDR1 is SGDLS and CDR2 is YYNGEE in the germline V gene. There are 13 residues in the CDR3. Here the CDR3 reads CASSVFATDTQYF. The CDR3 DNA sequence: TGTGCCAGCAGCGTATTTGCCACAGATACGCAGTATTTT.

The chain joins TRBV5-5 to TRBJ1-2; D unclear. The CDR3 covers 16 residues. The germline gives CDR1 SGHKS, CDR2 YYEKEE (reference sequence). The V end was cut by 0 bases, the J end by 4 bases, with 16 bases between. CDR3 in DNA: TGTGCCAGCAGCTTGGACGGCCGGACCATTATCTATGGCTACACCTTC. Translation gives CASSLDGRTIIYGYTF.

V usage is TRBV14 and J usage is TRBJ1-2; 8 bases align to TRBD1. This CDR3 comprises 14 residues. V lost 4 bases and J lost 3; bases outside the gene matches: 4. CDR1 is SGHDN, CDR2 FVKESK, per germline. CDR3 coding DNA: TGTGCCAGCAGCCCCGGGACAGGCTACTATGGCTACACCTTC. Its protein is CASSPGTGYYGYTF. Full variable domain (outside the CDR3, taken from reference TRBV14 and TRBJ1-2): EAGVTQFPSHSVIEKGQTVTLRCDPISGHDNLYWYRRVMGKEIKFLLHFVKESKQDESGMPNNRFLAERTGGTYSTLKVQPAELEDSGVYFCASSPGTGYYGYTFGSGTRLTVV.

This rearrangement joins TRBV19 to TRBJ2-7; 11 bases are a match to TRBD2. CDR1 is LNHDA and CDR2 is SQIVND in the germline V gene (reference sequence). The CDR3 is 15 amino acids. The V segment lost 5 bases and the J segment 0 bases; nucleotides outside the gene matches: 3. The DNA of the CDR3 is TGTGCCAGTAGTTTGACTAGCGGGACCTCCTACGAGCAGTACTTC. Its protein is CASSLTSGTSYEQYF.

The chain carries TRBV28 and TRBJ2-7, with D perhaps being TRBD1 or TRBD2 (5 bases each). This CDR3 comprises 12 residues. Deletions cut 5 bases from V and 5 bases from J, with 10 bases between. Looked up from germline, CDR1 is MDHEN and CDR2 is SYDVKM. The CDR3 sequence: CASSLRDHEQYF. CDR3 nucleotide sequence: TGTGCCAGCAGTCTCAGGGACCACGAGCAGTACTTC.

The chain couples TRBV5-1 to TRBJ1-1; TRBD1 might be the D (5 bases). CDR1 and CDR2 (germline): SGHRS, YFSETQ. Trimming left V 0 bases short and J 4 bases short, with 16 bases between. This CDR3 is 16 amino acids long. DNA of the CDR3: TGCGCCAGCAGCTTGGCCCTGGGGGACCGCGGCACTGAAGCTTTCTTT. As protein: CASSLALGDRGTEAFF.

This chain connects TRBV4-3 to TRBJ2-5; 7 nucleotides match TRBD1. The V and J ends lost 3 bases and 1 base, in that order; junction bases with no gene match: 5. The CDR3 length is 15 residues. Looked up from germline, CDR1 is LGHNA and CDR2 is YSLEER. CDR3 sequence: CASSQTQGTQETQYF. The CDR3 DNA reads as TGCGCCAGCAGCCAGACACAGGGGACCCAAGAGACCCAGTACTTC.

To note about this clone: Other DNA sequences from this sample encode an identical CDR3 as well. This chain connects TRBV7-9 to TRBJ1-1; D is ambiguous. V was pared by 0 bases and J by 5 bases, with 7 bases between. This CDR3 contains 13 residues. In germline, CDR1 is SEHNR, CDR2 FQNEAQ (reference sequence). The CDR3 DNA sequence: TGTGCCAGCAGCTTAGCCTCGGGAACTGAAGCTTTCTTT. It is translated as CASSLASGTEAFF.

CDR3 DNA sequence: TGTGCCAGCAGTTATAGTAAGAACACTGAAGCTTTCTTT. As protein: CASSYSKNTEAFF. V and J are TRBV27 and TRBJ1-1; D call uncertain. CDR1 and CDR2 (germline): MNHEY, SMNVEV (reference sequence). The CDR3 sequence is 13 residues long. Trimming removed 4 bases from V and 1 base from J, with 7 bases in between.

The V gene is TRBV5-6, the J gene TRBJ2-7; D not certain. There are 14 residues in the CDR3. Germline V gene data show CDR1 as SGHDT and CDR2 as YYEEEE. Trimming left V 1 base short and J 4 bases short, with 12 bases between. CDR3 in DNA: TGTGCCAGCAGCTTGAGTCTGGCCAATTACGAGCAGTACTTC. It codes for CASSLSLANYEQYF.

The J gene is TRBJ2-5, the V gene TRBV27, with TRBD2 matching over 7 bases. Trimming removed 3 bases from V and 4 bases from J; junction bases left unmatched: 2. The germline V gene has CDR1 MNHEY and CDR2 SMNVEV (reference sequence). The CDR3 has 13 residues. The CDR3 spells CASSFSGGETQYF. CDR3 DNA: TGTGCCAGCAGTTTTTCGGGGGGAGAGACCCAGTACTTC.

J is TRBJ1-5 and V is TRBV6-1; 10 bases map to TRBD1. Germline V CDR1 and CDR2: MNHNS, SASEGT. The CDR3 contains 15 residues. V lost 5 bases, J lost 6 bases, and 7 bases stayed unmatched. As DNA, the CDR3 is TGTGCCAGCAGTAGTGACAGGGGGCATTTTCAGCCCCAGCATTTT. It is translated as CASSSDRGHFQPQHF.

The J gene is TRBJ2-1, the V gene TRBV11-2; 11 bases line up with TRBD1. The ends lost 4 bases at V and 6 bases at J; junction bases unmatched: 5. This CDR3 comprises 15 residues. Germline V lookup: CDR1 SGHAT, CDR2 FQNNGV. CDR3 sequence: CASSYRGTGGNEQFF. The CDR3, as DNA: TGTGCCAGCAGCTACCGGGGGACAGGGGGCAATGAGCAGTTCTTC.